This T cell receptor beta chain emerged from a study of shared clonotypes between healthy human individuals. Germline V gene data show CDR1 as SEHNR and CDR2 as FQNEAQ (reference sequence). The CDR3 consists of 13 residues. V gave up 7 bases and J gave up 4 bases; unmatched junction bases: 7. All of the donors resided in Nashville, Tennessee, and each was a Caucasian adult. TCRdb keeps only in-frame clones here, not all; method: immunoSEQ multiplex PCR. The sample has about 1.5 million clones, roughly 96% seen once. The sample comprised naive CD4+ T cells sorted from blood. The subset is: CD45RA+ positively selected. The rearrangement links TRBV7-9 to TRBJ2-7; 7 bases are shared with TRBD1. This clonotype was sampled from a young man in good health. The CDR3 protein is CASNYRGEYEQYF. CDR3 nucleotide sequence: TGTGCCAGCAACTACAGGGGAGAATACGAGCAGTACTTC.